This T cell receptor beta chain was captured by sequencing in a study of blood T cell repertoires in COVID-19. Study details: In each case, the material was cDNA or gDNA derived from T cells, B-cell-depleted T cells, or PBMCs.

TCRdb's table, derived via immunoSEQ multiplex PCR, lists solely in-frame clones and lacks some. The repertoire consists of around 220,000 clones, with 84% occurring once and the leading ten covering approximately 6.8%. Participants were aged about 18 to 100 years, lived in about two dozen US areas, and enrolled virtually. Membership in each cohort depended on participant-reported clinical history. This sequence was found in a woman between 40 and 55 years old who had recovered from COVID-19. Sequencing was done on a sample of PBMCs or T cells enriched from blood (not recorded which).

The CDR3 loop is CASSPVGQGTDTQYF. DNA of the CDR3: TGTGCCAGCAGCCCCGTGGGACAGGGCACAGATACGCAGTATTTT. This chain connects TRBV7-3 to TRBJ2-3; 8 nucleotides line up with TRBD1. The germline V gene has CDR1 SGHTA and CDR2 FQGTGA. CDR3 size: 15 residues. V lost 5 bases to trimming and J lost 1 base; unmatched junction nucleotides: 5. Variable domain in full (rest from reference TRBV7-3 and TRBJ2-3): GAGVSQTPSNKVTEKGKYVELRCDPISGHTALYWYRQSLGQGPEFLIYFQGTGAADDSGLPNDRFFAVRPEGSVSTLKIQRTERGDSAVYLCASSPVGQGTDTQYFGPGTRLTVL.